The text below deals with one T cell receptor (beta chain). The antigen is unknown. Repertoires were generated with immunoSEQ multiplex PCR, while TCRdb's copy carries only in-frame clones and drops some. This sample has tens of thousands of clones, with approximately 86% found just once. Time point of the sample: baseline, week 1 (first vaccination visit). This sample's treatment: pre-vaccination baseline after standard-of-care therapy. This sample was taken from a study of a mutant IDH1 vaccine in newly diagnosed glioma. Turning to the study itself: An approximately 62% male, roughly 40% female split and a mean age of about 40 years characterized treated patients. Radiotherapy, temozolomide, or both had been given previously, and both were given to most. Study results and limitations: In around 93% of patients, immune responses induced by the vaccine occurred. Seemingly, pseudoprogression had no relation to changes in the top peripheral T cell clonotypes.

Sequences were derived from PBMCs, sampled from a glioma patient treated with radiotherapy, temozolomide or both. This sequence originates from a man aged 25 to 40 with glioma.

In DNA, the CDR3 is TGTGCCAGCTCACCAGGAGTTGGACATGGCTATGGCTACACCTTC. Translation: CASSPGVGHGYGYTF. The chain is built from TRBV18 and TRBJ1-2; D possibly corresponds to TRBD1 (5 bases). The CDR3 runs to 15 residues. The germline CDR1 and CDR2 sequences are KGHSH and LQKENI. V was cut by 2 bases and J by 4 bases, with 14 bases left in between.